This record concerns one T cell receptor beta chain sequence. The antigen it recognizes is unknown. One base away there is no much larger clone; base qualities are not given. This sample stems from a study of blood T cell repertoires in COVID-19 (TCRdb year 2020). In the study overall: Samples covering the acute and convalescent phases of COVID-19 were provided by collaborators in the United States, Italy and Spain. The material from the prospective study consisted of cDNA or gDNA derived from T cells, B-cell-depleted T cells, or PBMCs. Deeply sampled blood TCRbeta repertoires from subjects exposed to, actively infected with, or recovered from COVID-19 were included in the dataset. The repertoires were made available in a free public database intended to serve as a resource for research on the immune response to SARS-CoV-2. Samples were obtained from the ongoing ImmuneRACE study (first 160 participants) and from over a thousand subjects provided by 6 global collaborators. The sample metadata nearly always contained a de-identified subject ID, COVID-19 status, age in years and sex. Where available, HLA class I and class II types were taken from metadata supplied by the sample provider and were not determined by assay-based typing. Paper-wide results and their limitations: The quantity of clinical and demographic metadata differed by source and by participant and was supplied without curation.

TCRbeta CDR3 regions were amplified from genomic DNA using the immunoSEQ Assay, a bias-controlled multiplex PCR. As for the original processing: Nucleated cell counts per sample were estimated from amplification of reference gene primers within the assay. To quantify the absolute abundance of each unique TCRbeta CDR3 rearrangement, sequence reads were collapsed and filtered. For each sample, productive Simpson clonality was calculated as the square root of Simpson's diversity index across productive rearrangements. As stored in TCRdb, this immuneACCESS dataset retains in-frame rearrangements with V and J assigned. A fraction of the clones does not appear; measured against another copy, unresolved V genes explain less than half of the discrepancy, and the remainder lacks a known reason. The V and J calls and the clone size are those of that table, but D and trimming were determined from the DNA. The sample table records roughly 69,000 clones; around four fifths of these occur just once. The top ten hold 10% to 15% of the sample.

Each collaborating institution followed its own protocols to collect whole blood in K2EDTA tubes. Collaborator samples were shipped for TCRbeta analysis as frozen whole blood, isolated PBMCs, or DNA extracted from either sample type. The CDR3 runs 15 residues from the cysteine to the phenylalanine. This entry keeps only the CDR3 DNA: 45 bases, framed from base 1. V loses 8 bases, J loses 0 bases, and the germline ends lie 14 bases apart. CDR1 and CDR2, per the germline V gene (reference sequence), are MNHEY and SMNVEV. The sequence was obtained from a human donor in a cohort sampled during active COVID-19. Rearrangement joined TRBV27 to TRBJ1-3; the D region possibly corresponds to TRBD1 (5 bases align). Sequencing was done on a sample of peripheral blood. The bases are TGTGCCAGCGCTAGGGGTGGAAGCTCTGGAAACACCATATATTTT. It translates as CASARGGSSGNTIYF.